Included here is one T cell receptor (beta chain) sequence, with context. In the PCR, 60 Vbeta and 13 Jbeta primers were used. The protocol was immunoSEQ multiplex PCR, while the TCRdb copy is restricted to in-frame clones and leaves out a portion. The sample shows 45,000 to 60,000 clones, over 60% of them seen only once. The data were obtained in a study of cytomegalovirus exposure and HLA in healthy donors. This CDR3 region has 15 residues. Germline V gene data show CDR1 as SGDLS and CDR2 as YYNGEE. With 6 bases clipped from V and 0 bases from J, the junction kept 7 bases outside the gene matches. This chain connects TRBV9 to TRBJ2-5; 8 bases map to TRBD2. The TCR sequence derives from a man aged 25 to 40 in good health and CMV-seropositive. The sequenced sample consisted of PBMCs. The CDR3 region is CASNPGRGYQETQYF. CDR3 sequence (DNA): TGTGCCAGCAACCCCGGGAGGGGGTACCAAGAGACCCAGTACTTC.